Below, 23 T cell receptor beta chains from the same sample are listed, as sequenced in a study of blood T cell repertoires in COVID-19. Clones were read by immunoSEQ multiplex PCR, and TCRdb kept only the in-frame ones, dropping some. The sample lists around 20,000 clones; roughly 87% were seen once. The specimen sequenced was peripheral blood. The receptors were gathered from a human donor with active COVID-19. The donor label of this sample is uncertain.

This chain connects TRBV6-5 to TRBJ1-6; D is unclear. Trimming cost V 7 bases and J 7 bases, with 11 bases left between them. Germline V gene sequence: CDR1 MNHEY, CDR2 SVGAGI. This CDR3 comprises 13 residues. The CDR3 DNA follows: TGTGCCAGCACACGAGATGAGAATTCACCCCTCCACTTT. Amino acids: CASTRDENSPLHF.

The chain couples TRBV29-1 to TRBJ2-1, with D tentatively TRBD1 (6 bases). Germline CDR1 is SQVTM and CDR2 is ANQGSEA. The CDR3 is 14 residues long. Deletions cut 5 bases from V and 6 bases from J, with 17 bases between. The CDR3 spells CSVNRDTAFNEQFF. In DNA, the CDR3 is TGCAGCGTTAACCGGGACACAGCCTTCAATGAGCAGTTCTTC.

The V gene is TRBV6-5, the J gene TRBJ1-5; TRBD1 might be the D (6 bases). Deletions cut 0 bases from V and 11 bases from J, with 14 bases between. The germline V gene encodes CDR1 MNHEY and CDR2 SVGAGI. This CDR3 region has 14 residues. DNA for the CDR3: TGTGCCAGCAGTTACTCAGGGGGTAGATCTACCCAGCATTTT. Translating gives CASSYSGGRSTQHF.

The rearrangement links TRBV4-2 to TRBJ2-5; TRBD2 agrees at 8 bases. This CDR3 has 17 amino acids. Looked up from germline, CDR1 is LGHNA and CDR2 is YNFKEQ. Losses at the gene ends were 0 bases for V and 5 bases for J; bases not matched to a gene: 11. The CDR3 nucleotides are TGTGCCAGCAGCCAAGATGGGACTCCAGGCGGGGGGGAGACCCAGTACTTC. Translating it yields CASSQDGTPGGGETQYF.

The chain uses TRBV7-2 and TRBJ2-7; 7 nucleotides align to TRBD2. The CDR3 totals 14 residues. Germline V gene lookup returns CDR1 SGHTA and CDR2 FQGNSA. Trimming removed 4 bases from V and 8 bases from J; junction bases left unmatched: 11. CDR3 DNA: TGTGCCAGCAGCTCCAAGTCTGGGACTAAGAAGCAGTACTTC. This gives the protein CASSSKSGTKKQYF.

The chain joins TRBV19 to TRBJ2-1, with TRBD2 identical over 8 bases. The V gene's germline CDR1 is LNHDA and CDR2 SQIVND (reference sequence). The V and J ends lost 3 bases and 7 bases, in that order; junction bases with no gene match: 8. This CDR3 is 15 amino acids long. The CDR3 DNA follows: TGTGCCAGTAGTATTCAGACGGGAGGGCTAAATGAGCAGTTCTTC. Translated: CASSIQTGGLNEQFF.

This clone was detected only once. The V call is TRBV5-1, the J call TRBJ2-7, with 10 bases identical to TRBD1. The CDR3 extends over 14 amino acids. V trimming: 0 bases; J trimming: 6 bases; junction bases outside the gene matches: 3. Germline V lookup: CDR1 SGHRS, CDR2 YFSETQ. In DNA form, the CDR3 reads TGCGCCAGCAGCTTGGGACAGGGGGCGCGCGAGCAGTACTTC. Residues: CASSLGQGAREQYF.

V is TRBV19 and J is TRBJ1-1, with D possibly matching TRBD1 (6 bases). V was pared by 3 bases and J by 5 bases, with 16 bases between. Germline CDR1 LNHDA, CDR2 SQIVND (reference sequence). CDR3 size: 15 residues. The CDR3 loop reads CASSIGGGGGTEAFF. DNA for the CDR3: TGTGCCAGTAGTATCGGGGGAGGGGGTGGTACTGAAGCTTTCTTT.

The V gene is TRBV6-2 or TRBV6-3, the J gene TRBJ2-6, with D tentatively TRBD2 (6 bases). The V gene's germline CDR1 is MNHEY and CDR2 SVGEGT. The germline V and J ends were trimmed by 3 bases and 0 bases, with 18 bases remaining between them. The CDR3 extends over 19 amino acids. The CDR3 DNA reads TGTGCCAGCAGTTATGCCCTTAGTAGCGGACTCTCTGGGGCCAACGTCCTGACTTTC. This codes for CASSYALSSGLSGANVLTF.

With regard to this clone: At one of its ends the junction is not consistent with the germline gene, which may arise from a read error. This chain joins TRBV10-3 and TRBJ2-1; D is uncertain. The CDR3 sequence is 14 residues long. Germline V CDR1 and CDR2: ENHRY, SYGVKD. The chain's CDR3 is CAVSESDSFSEQFF. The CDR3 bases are TGTGCCGTCAGTGAGTCCGACTCCTTTAGTGAGCAGTTCTTC.

CDR3 sequence reads: CATSRDGSLTNEKLFF. For the CDR3, the DNA is TGTGCCACCAGCAGAGATGGTAGTCTGACTAATGAAAAACTGTTTTTT. This chain uses TRBV15 with TRBJ1-4; D call uncertain. V lost 0 bases and J 2 bases, leaving 10 bases between the germline ends. Germline V gene data show CDR1 as LNHNV and CDR2 as YYDKDF (reference sequence). The CDR3 spans 16 residues.

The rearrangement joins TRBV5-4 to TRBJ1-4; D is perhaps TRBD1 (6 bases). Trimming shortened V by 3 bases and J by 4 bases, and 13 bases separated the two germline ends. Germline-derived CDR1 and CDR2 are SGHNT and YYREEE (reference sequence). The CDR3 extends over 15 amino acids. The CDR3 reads CASSSRLDSNEKLFF. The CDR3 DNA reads TGTGCCAGCAGCTCCCGCCTGGACAGTAATGAAAAACTGTTTTTT. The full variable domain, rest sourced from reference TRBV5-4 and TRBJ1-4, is ETGVTQSPTHLIKTRGQQVTLRCSSQSGHNTVSWYQQALGQGPQFIFQYYREEENGRGNFPPRFSGLQFPNYSSELNVNALELDDSALYLCASSSRLDSNEKLFFGSGTQLSVL.

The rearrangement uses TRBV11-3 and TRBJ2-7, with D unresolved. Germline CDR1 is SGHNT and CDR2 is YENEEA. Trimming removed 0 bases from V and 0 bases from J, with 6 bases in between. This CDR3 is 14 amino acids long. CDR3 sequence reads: CASSLDPSSYEQYF. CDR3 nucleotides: TGTGCCAGCAGCTTAGATCCGAGCTCCTACGAGCAGTACTTC. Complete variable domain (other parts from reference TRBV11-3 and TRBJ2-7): EAGVVQSPRYKIIEKKQPVAFWCNPISGHNTLYWYLQNLGQGPELLIRYENEEAVDDSQLPKDRFSAERLKGVDSTLKIQPAELGDSAVYLCASSLDPSSYEQYFGPGTRLTVT.

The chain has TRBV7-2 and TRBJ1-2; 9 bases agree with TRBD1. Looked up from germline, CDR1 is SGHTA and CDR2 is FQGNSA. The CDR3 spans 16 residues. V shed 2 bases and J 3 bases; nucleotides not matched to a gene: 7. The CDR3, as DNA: TGTGCCAGCAGCTTATATGGGACAGGGCGGGACTATGGCTACACCTTC. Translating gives CASSLYGTGRDYGYTF.

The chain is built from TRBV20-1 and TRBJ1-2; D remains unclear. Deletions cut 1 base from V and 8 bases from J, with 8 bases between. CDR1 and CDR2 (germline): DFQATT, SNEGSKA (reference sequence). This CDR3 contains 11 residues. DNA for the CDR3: TGCAGTGCTAGAGTCGACGGGGGCTACACCTTC. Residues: CSARVDGGYTF.

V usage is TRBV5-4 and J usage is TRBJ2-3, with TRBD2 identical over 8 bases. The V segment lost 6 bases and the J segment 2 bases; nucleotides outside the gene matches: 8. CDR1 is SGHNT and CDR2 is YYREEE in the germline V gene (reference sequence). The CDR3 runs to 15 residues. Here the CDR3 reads CASTGGGSDTDTQYF. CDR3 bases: TGTGCCAGCACGGGGGGGGGTTCGGACACAGATACGCAGTATTTT.

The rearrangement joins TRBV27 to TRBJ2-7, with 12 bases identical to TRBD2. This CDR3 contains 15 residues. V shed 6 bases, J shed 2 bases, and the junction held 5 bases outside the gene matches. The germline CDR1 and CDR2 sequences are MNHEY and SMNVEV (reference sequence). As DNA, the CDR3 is TGTGCCAGCAGCCGGACTAGCGGGATGACCTACGAGCAGTACTTC. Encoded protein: CASSRTSGMTYEQYF.

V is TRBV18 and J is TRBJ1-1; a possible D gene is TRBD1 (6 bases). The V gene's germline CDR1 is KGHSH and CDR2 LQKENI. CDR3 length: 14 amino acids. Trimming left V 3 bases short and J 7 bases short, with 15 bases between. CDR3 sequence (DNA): TGTGCCAGCTCACCCGGGGGGGGCAGGATTGAAGCTTTCTTT. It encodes CASSPGGGRIEAFF.

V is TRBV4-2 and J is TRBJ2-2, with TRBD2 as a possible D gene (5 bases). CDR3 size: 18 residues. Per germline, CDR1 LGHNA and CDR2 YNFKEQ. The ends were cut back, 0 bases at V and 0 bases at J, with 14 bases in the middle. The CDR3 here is CASSQEIEGVTNTGELFF. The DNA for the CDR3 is TGTGCCAGCAGCCAAGAGATTGAGGGAGTGACGAACACCGGGGAGCTGTTTTTT.

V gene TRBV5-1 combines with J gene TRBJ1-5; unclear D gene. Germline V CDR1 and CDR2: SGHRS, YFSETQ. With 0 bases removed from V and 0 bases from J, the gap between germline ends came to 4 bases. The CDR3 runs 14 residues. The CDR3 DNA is TGCGCCAGCAGCTTGGACGGTAGCAATCAGCCCCAGCATTTT. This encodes CASSLDGSNQPQHF.

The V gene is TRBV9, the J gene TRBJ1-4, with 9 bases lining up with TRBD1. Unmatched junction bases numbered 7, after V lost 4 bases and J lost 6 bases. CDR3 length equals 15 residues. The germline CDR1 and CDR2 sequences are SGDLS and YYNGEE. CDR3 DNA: TGTGCCAGCAGCCAGGGACAGGGAGGAGATGAAAAACTGTTTTTT. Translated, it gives CASSQGQGGDEKLFF. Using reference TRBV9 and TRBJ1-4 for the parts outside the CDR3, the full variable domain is DSGVTQTPKHLITATGQRVTLRCSPRSGDLSVYWYQQSLDQGLQFLIQYYNGEERAKGNILERFSAQQFPDLHSELNLSSLELGDSALYFCASSQGQGGDEKLFFGSGTQLSVL.

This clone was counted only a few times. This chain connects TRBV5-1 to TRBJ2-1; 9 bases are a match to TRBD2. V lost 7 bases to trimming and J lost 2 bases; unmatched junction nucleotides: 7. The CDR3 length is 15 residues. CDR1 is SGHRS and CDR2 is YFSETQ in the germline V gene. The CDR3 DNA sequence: TGCGCCAGCGCGACTAGCGGATCAACCTACAATGAGCAGTTCTTC. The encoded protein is CASATSGSTYNEQFF. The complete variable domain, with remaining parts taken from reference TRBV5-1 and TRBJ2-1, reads KAGVTQTPRYLIKTRGQQVTLSCSPISGHRSVSWYQQTPGQGLQFLFEYFSETQRNKGNFPGRFSGRQFSNSRSEMNVSTLELGDSALYLCASATSGSTYNEQFFGPGTRLTVL.

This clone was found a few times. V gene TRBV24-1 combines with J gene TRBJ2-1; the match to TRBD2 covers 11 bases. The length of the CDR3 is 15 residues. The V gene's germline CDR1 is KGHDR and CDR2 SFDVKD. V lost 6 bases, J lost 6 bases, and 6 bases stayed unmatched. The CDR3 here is CATSTTSGSGNEQFF. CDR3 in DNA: TGTGCCACCAGTACTACTAGCGGGAGCGGCAATGAGCAGTTCTTC.